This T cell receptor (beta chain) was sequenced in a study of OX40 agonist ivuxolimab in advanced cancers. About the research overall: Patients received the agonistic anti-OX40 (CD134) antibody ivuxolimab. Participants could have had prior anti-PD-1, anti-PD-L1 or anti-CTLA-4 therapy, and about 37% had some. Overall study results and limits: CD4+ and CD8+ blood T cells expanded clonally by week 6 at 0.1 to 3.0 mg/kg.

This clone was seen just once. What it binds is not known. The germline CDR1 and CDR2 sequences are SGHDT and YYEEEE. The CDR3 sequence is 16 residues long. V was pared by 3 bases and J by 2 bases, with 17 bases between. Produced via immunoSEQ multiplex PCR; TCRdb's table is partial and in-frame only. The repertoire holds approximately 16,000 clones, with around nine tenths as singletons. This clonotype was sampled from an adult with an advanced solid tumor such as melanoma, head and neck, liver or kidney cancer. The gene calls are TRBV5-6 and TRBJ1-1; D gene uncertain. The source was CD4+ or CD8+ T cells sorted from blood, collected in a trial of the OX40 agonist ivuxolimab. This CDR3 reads CASSYRTGTINTEAFF. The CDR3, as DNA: TGTGCCAGCAGCTACCGGACGGGAACTATTAACACTGAAGCTTTCTTT.